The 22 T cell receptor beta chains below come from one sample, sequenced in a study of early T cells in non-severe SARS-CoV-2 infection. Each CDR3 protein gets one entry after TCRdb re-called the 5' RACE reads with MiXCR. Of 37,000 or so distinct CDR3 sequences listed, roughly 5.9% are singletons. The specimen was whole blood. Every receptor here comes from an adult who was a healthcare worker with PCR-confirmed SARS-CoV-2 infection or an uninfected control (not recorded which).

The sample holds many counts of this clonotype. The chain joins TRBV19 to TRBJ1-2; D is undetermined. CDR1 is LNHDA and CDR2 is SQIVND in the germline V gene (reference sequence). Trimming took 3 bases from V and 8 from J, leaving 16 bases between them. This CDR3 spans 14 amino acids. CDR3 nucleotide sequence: TGTGCCAGTAGTATGATACCGCCCGTGCTGGGCTACACCTTC. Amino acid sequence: CASSMIPPVLGYTF.

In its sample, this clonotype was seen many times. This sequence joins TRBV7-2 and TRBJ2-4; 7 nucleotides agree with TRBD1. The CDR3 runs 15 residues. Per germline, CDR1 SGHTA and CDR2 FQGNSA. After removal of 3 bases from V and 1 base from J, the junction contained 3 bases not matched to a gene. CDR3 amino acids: CASSFEGAAKNIQYF. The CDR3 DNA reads TGTGCCAGCAGCTTCGAGGGGGCGGCCAAAAACATTCAGTACTTC.

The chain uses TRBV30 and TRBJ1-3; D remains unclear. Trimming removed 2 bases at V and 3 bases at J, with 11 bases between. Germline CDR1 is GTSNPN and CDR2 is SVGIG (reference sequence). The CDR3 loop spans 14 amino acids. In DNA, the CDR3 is TGTGCCTGGAGTCCCGGTTATGGTGGAAACACCATATATTTT. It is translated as CAWSPGYGGNTIYF.

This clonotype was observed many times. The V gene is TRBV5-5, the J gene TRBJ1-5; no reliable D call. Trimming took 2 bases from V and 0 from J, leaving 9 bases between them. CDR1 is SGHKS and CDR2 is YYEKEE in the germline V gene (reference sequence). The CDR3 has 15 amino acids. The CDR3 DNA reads TGTGCCAGCAGCTTACTGGGGAATAGCAATCAGCCCCAGCATTTT. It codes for CASSLLGNSNQPQHF.

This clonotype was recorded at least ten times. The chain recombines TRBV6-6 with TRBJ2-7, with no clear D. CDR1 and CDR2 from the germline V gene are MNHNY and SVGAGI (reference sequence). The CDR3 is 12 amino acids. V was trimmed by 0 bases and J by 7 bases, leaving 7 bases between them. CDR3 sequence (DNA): TGTGCCAGCAGTTACTCGGACGGAGAGCAGTACTTC. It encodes CASSYSDGEQYF.

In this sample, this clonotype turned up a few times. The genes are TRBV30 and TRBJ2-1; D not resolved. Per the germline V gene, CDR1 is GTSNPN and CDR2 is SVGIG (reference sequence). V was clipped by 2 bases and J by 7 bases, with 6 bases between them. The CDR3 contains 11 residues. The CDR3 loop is CAWSRKNEQFF. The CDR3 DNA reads TGTGCCTGGAGTCGAAAAAATGAGCAGTTCTTC.

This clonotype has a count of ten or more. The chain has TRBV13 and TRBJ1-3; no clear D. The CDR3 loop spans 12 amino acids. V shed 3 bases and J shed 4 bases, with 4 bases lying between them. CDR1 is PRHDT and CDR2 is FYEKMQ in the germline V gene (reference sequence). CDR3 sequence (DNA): TGTGCCAGCAGCTTTGCCGGAAACACCATATATTTT. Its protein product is CASSFAGNTIYF.

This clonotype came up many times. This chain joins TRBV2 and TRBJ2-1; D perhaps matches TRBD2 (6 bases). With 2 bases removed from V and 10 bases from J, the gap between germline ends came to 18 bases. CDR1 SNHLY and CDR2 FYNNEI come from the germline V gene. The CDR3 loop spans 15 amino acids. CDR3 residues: CASSEWGDLTAEQFF. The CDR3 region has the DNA TGTGCCAGCAGTGAATGGGGGGACTTAACCGCCGAGCAGTTCTTC.

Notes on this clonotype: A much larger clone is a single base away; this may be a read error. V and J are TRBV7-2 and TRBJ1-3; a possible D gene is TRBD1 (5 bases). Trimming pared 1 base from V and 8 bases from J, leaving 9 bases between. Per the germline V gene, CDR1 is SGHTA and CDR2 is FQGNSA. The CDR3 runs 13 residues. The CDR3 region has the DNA TGTGCCAGCAGCTTAGACAGGAATGACACCATATATTTT. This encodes CASSLDRNDTIYF.

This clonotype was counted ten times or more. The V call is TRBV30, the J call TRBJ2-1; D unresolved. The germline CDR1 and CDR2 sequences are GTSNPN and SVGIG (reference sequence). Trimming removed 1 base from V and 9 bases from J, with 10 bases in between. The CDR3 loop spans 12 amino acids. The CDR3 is CAWSDDSGEQFF. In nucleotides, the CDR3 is TGTGCCTGGAGTGATGATTCCGGTGAGCAGTTCTTC.

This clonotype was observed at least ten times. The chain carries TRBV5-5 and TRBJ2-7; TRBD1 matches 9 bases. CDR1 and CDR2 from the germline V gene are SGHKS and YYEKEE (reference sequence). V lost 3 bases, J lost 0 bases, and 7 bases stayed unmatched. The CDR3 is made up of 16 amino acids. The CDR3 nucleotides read TGTGCCAGCAGCTCCGAAGGACAGGGGACCTCCTACGAGCAGTACTTC. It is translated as CASSSEGQGTSYEQYF.

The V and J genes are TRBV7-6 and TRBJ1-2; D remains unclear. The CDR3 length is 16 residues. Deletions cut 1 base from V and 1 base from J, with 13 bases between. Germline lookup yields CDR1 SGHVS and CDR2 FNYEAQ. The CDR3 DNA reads TGTGCCAGCAGCTTAGTTTCTGTCGGGGTTAACTATGGCTACACCTTC. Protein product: CASSLVSVGVNYGYTF.

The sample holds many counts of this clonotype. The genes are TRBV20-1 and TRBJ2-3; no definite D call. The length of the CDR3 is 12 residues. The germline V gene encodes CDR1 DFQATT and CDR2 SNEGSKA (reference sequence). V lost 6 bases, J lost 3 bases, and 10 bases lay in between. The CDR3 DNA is TGCAGTGCCCGAGCCTTAACAGATACGCAGTATTTT. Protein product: CSARALTDTQYF.

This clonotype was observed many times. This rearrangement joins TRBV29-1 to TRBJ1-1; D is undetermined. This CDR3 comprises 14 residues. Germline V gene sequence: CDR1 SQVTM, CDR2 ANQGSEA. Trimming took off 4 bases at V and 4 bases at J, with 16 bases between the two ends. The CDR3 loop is CSVGSADVSTEAFF. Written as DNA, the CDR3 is TGCAGCGTTGGCTCAGCGGACGTCAGCACTGAAGCTTTCTTT.

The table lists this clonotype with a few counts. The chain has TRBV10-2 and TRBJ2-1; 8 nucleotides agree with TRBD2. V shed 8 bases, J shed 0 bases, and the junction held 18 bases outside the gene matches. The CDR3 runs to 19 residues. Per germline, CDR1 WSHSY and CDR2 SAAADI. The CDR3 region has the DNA TGCGCCAGCCGCGCGAGGGGGGCGGGAGGCCCAAGCTCCTACAATGAGCAGTTCTTC. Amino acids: CASRARGAGGPSSYNEQFF.

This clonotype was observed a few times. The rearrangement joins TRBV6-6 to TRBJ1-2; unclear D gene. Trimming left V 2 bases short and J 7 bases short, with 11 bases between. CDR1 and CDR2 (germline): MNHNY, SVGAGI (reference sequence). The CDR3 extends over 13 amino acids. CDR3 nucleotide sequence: TGTGCCAGCAGTTACGAGGGCTTAAGTGGCTACACCTTC. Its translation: CASSYEGLSGYTF.

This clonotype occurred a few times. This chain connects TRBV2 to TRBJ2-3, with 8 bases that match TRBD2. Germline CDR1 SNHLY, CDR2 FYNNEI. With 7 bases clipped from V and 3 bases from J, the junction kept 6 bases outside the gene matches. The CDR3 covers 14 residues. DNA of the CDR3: TGTGCCAGCAAAGCGGGAGAAGAGACAGATACGCAGTATTTT. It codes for CASKAGEETDTQYF.

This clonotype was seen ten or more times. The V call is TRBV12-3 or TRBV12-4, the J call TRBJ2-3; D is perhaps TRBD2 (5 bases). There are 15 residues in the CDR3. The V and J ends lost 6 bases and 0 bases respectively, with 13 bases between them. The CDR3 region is CASRDLGRSTDTQYF. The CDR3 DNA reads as TGTGCCAGCAGGGACTTGGGCCGGAGCACAGATACGCAGTATTTT.

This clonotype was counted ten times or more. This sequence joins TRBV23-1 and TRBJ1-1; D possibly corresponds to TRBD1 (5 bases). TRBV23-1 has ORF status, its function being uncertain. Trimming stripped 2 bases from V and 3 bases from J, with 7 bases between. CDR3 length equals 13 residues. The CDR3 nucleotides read TGCGCCAGCAGTCAAGGGGCGGACACTGAAGCTTTCTTT. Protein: CASSQGADTEAFF.

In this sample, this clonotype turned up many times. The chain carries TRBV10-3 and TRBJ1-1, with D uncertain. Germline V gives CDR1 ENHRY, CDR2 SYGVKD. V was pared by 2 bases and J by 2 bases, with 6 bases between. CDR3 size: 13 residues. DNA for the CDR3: TGTGCCATCAGTGAGCAGGTCAACACTGAAGCTTTCTTT. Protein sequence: CAISEQVNTEAFF.

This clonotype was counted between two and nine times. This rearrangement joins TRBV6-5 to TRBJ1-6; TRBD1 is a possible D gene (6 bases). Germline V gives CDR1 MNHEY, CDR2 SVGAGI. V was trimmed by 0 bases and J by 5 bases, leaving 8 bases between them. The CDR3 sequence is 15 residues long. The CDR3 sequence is CASSYSGGDNSPLHF. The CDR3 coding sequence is TGTGCCAGCAGTTACTCGGGGGGCGATAATTCACCCCTCCACTTT.

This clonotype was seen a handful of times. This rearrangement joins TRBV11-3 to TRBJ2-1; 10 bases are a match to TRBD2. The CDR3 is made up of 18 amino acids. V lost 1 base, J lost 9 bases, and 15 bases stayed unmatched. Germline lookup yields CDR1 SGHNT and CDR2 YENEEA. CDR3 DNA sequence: TGTGCCAGCAGCTTAGGAGATGGGAGGTCTAGCGGGAGCCTTGAGCAGTTCTTC. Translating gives CASSLGDGRSSGSLEQFF.